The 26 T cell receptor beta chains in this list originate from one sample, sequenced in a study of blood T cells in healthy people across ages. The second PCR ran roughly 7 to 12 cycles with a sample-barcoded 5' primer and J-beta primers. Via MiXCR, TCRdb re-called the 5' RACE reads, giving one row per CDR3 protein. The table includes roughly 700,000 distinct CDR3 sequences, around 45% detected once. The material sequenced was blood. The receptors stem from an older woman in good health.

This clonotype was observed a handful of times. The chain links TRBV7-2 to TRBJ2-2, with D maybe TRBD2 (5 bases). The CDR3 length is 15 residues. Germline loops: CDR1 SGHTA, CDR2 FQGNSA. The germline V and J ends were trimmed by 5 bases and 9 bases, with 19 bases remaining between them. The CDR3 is CASSLRLASGRELFF. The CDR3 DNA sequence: TGTGCCAGCAGCCTTCGGCTAGCCTCCGGGAGGGAGCTGTTTTTT. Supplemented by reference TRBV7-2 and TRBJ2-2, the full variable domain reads GAGVSQSPSNKVTEKGKDVELRCDPISGHTALYWYRQSLGQGLEFLIYFQGNSAPDKSGLPSDRFSAERTGGSVSTLTIQRTQQEDSAVYLCASSLRLASGRELFFGEGSRLTVL.

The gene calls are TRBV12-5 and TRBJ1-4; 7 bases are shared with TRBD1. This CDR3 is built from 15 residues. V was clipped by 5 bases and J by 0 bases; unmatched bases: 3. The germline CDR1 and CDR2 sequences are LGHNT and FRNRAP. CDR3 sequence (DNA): TGTGCTAGTGGTAATGACAGGGCAACTAATGAAAAACTGTTTTTT. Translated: CASGNDRATNEKLFF.

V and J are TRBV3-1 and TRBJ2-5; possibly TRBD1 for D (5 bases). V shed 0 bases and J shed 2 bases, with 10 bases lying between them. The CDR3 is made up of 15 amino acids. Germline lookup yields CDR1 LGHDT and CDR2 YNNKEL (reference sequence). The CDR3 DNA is TGTGCCAGCAGCCAAGATCCCAGGGTGCAAGAGACCCAGTACTTC. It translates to CASSQDPRVQETQYF.

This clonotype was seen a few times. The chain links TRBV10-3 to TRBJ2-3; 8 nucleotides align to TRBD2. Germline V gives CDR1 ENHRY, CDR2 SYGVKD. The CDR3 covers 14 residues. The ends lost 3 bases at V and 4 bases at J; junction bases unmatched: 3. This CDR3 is CAISDLAGADTQYF. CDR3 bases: TGTGCCATCAGTGATCTAGCGGGCGCAGATACGCAGTATTTT.

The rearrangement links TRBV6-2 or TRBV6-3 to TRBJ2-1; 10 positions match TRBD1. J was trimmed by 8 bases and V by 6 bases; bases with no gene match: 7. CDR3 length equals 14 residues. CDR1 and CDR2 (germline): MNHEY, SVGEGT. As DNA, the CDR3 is TGTGCCAGCAGCCGACAGGGGGCTTTGGATGAGCAGTTCTTC. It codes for CASSRQGALDEQFF.

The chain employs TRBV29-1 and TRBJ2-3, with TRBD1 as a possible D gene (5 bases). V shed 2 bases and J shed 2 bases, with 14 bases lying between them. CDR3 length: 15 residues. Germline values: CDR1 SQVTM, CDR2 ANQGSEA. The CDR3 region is CSVERGTGHTDTQYF. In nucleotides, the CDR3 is TGCAGCGTTGAAAGGGGAACAGGTCACACAGATACGCAGTATTTT.

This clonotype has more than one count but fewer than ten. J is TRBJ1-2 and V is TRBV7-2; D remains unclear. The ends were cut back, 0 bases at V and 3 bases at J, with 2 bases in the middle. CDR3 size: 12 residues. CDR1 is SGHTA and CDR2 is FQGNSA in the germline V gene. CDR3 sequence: CASSLAHYGYTF. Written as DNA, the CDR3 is TGTGCCAGCAGCTTAGCGCACTATGGCTACACCTTC.

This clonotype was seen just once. The CDR3 is CASSLELAGGRSEQYF. CDR3 coding DNA: TGTGCCAGCAGCTTAGAGTTAGCGGGAGGTCGCTCCGAGCAGTACTTC. The chain joins TRBV11-2 to TRBJ2-7; 10 bases map to TRBD2. CDR1 and CDR2 from the germline V gene are SGHAT and FQNNGV. After removal of 0 bases from V and 6 bases from J, the junction contained 8 bases not matched to a gene. The CDR3 is made up of 16 amino acids.

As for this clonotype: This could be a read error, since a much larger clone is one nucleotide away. DNA of the CDR3: TGTGCCAACAGCCCCCGTGATGCGCCATACAATGAGCAGTTCTTC. It yields the protein CANSPRDAPYNEQFF. The chain has TRBV9 and TRBJ2-1; D unclear. This CDR3 spans 15 amino acids. CDR1 and CDR2 from the germline V gene are SGDLS and YYNGEE.

CDR3 loop: CASSLEQGSLSGYTF. The CDR3 coding sequence is TGTGCCAGCAGCTTAGAACAGGGGAGCTTGAGTGGCTACACCTTC. V usage is TRBV7-2 and J usage is TRBJ1-2, with 7 bases matching TRBD1. CDR3 size: 15 residues. J lost 7 bases, V lost 1 base, and 9 bases had no gene match. Germline loops: CDR1 SGHTA, CDR2 FQGNSA. The entire variable domain, with the rest obtained from reference TRBV7-2 and TRBJ1-2, is as follows: GAGVSQSPSNKVTEKGKDVELRCDPISGHTALYWYRQSLGQGLEFLIYFQGNSAPDKSGLPSDRFSAERTGGSVSTLTIQRTQQEDSAVYLCASSLEQGSLSGYTFGSGTRLTVV.

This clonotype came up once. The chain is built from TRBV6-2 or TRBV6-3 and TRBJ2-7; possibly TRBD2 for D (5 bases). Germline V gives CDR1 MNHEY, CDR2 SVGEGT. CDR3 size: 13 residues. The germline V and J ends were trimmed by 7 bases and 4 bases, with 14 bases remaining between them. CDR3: CASKEFGVYEQYF. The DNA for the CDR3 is TGTGCCAGCAAAGAATTCGGGGTTTACGAGCAGTACTTC.

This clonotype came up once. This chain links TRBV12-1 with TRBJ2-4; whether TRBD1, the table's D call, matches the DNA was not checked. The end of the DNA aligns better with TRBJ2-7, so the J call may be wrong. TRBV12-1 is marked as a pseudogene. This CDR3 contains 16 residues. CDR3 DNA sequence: TGTGCCAGCAGCAGGAGGGCCGGGACAGGCTCCTACGAGCAGTACTTC. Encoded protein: CASSRRAGTGSYEQYF.

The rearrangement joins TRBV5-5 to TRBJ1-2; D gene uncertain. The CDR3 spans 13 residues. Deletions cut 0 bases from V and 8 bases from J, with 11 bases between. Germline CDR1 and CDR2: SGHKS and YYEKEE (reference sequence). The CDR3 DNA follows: TGTGCCAGCAGCTTGGTAAAGGGCTCCGGCTACACCTTC. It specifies CASSLVKGSGYTF.

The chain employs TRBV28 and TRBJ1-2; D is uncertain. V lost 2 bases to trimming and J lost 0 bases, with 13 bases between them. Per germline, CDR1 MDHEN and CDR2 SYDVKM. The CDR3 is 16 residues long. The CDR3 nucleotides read TGTGCCAGCAGTTTAACCCCGGCGACGTCTAACTATGGCTACACCTTC. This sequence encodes CASSLTPATSNYGYTF.

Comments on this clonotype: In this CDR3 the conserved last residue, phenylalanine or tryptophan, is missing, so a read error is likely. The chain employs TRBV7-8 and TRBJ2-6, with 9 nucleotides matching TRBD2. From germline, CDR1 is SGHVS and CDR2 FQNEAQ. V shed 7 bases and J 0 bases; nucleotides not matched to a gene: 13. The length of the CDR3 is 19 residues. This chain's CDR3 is CASTLIGTSSSSGANVLTL. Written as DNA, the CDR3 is TGTGCCAGCACCCTTATCGGGACTAGCTCTTCCTCTGGGGCCAACGTCCTGACTTTG.

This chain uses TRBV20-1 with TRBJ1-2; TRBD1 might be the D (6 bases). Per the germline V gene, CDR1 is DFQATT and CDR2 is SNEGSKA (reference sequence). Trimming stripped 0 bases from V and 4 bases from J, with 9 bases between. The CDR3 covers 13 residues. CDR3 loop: CSARDRRGYGYTF. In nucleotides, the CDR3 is TGCAGTGCTAGAGATCGCAGGGGCTATGGCTACACCTTC.

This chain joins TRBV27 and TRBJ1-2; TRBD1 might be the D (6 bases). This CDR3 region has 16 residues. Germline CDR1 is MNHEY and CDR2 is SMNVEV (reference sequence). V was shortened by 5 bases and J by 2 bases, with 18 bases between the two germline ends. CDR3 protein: CASSPETGRVNYGYTF. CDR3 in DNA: TGTGCCAGCAGTCCTGAGACAGGAAGGGTGAACTATGGCTACACCTTC.

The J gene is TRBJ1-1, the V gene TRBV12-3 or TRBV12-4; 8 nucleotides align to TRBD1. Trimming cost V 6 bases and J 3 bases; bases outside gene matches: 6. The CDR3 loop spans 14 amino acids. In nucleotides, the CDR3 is TGTGCCAGCAGCAGACAGGGGTCGGACACTGAAGCTTTCTTT. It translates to CASSRQGSDTEAFF.

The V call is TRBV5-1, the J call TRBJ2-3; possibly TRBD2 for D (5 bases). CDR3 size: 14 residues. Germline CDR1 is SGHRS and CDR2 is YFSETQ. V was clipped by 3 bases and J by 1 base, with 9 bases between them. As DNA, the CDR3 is TGCGCCAGCAGCTCAGAAGCGGGCACAGATACGCAGTATTTT. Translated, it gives CASSSEAGTDTQYF.

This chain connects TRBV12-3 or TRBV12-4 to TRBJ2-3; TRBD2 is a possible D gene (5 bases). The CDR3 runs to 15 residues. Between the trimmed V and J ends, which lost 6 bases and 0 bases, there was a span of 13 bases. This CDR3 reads CASSFGLSSTDTQYF. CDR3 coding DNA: TGTGCCAGCAGCTTCGGACTTTCTAGCACAGATACGCAGTATTTT.

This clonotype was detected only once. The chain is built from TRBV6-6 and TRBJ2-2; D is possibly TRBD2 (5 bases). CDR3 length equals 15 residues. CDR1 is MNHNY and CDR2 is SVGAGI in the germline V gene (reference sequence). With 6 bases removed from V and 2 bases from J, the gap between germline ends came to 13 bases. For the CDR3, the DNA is TGTGCCAGCAGCCCTGCGGGCCTTAACACCGGGGAGCTGTTTTTT. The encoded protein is CASSPAGLNTGELFF.

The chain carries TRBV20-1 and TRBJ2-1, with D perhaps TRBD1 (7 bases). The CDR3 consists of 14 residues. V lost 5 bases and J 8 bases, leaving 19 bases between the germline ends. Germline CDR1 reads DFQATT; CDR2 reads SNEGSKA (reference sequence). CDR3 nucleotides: TGCAGTGCTGGAGGGGGCATGTCAGGGTATGAGCAGTTCTTC. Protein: CSAGGGMSGYEQFF.

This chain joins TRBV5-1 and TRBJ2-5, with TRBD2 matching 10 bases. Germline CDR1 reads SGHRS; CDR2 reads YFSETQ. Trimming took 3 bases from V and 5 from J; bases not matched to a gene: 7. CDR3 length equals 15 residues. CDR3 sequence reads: CASSWGLAGAETQYF. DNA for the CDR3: TGCGCCAGCAGCTGGGGTCTAGCGGGAGCGGAGACCCAGTACTTC.

CDR3 sequence (DNA): TGTGCCACCAGTGATAGACAGTTGGGCAATGAGCAGTACTTC. Its protein is CATSDRQLGNEQYF. This chain connects TRBV24-1 to TRBJ2-5; possibly TRBD1 for D (5 bases). The CDR3 is 14 amino acids. The germline gives CDR1 KGHDR, CDR2 SFDVKD. V was cut by 3 bases and J by 11 bases, with 18 bases left in between.

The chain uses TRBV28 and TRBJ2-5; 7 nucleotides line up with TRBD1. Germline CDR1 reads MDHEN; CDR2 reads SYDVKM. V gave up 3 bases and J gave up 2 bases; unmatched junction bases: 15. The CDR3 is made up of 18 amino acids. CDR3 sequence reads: CASSFGRRGTVTQETQYF. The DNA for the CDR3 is TGTGCCAGCAGTTTCGGTCGTCGAGGGACAGTGACACAAGAGACCCAGTACTTC.

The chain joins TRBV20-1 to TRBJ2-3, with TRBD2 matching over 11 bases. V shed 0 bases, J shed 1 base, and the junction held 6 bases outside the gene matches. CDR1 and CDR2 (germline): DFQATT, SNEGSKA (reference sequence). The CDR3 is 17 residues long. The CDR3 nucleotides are TGCAGTGCTAGAGATTTAGAGACTAGCGGGGGCACAGATACGCAGTATTTT. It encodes CSARDLETSGGTDTQYF.